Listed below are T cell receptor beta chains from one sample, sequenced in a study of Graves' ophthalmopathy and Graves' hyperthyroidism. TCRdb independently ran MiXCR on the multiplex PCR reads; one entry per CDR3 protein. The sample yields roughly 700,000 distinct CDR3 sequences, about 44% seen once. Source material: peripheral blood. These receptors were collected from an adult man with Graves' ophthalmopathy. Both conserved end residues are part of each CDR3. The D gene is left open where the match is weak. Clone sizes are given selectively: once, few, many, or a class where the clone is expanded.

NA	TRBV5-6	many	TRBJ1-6	CASSFTSNSPLHF	TGTGCCAGCAGCTTCACGTCGAATTCACCCCTCCACTTT
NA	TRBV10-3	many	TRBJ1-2	CAISQDSYGYTF	TGTGCCATCAGTCAAGACAGCTATGGCTACACCTTC
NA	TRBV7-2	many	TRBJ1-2	CATREGGRNGYTF	TGTGCCACCCGGGAGGGGGGGCGAAATGGCTACACCTTC
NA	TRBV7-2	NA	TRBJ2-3	CASSQARIRGNSDTQYF	TGTGCCAGCAGCCAGGCCCGTATACGGGGGAACTCAGATACGCAGTATTTT
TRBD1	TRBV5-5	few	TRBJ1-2	CASSREGGTNYGYTF	TGTGCCAGCAGCAGGGAAGGGGGCACTAACTATGGCTACACCTTC
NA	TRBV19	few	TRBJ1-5	CASMSEPLRQPQHF	TGTGCCAGTATGTCCGAGCCCCTAAGGCAGCCCCAGCATTTT
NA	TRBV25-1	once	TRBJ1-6	CASSEGGRRNSPLHF	TGTGCCAGCAGTGAGGGTGGCAGGCGGAATTCACCCCTCCACTTT
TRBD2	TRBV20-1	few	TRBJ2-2	CSATGLAGATGELFF	TGCAGTGCTACGGGACTAGCGGGAGCCACAGGGGAGCTGTTTTTT
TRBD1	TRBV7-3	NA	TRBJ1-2	CASSLMSGGAYYGYTF	TGTGCCAGCAGCCTCATGTCAGGGGGGGCCTACTATGGCTACACCTTC
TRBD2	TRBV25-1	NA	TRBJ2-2	CASSSIAGGHTGELFF	TGTGCCAGCAGCTCTATAGCGGGAGGGCACACCGGGGAGCTGTTTTTT
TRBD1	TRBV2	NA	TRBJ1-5	CASRLTGDIEEPQHF	TGTGCCAGCAGGCTGACAGGGGATATTGAGGAGCCCCAGCATTTT
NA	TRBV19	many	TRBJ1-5	CASSWGGQRNQPQHF	TGTGCCAGTAGCTGGGGTGGACAGCGTAATCAGCCCCAGCATTTT
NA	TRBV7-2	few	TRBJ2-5	CASSLWQGSTGPQYF	TGTGCCAGCAGCTTATGGCAGGGGTCGACCGGGCCCCAGTACTTC
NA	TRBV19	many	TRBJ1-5	CASNPDSYSNQPQHF	TGTGCCAGTAATCCAGACAGCTATAGCAATCAGCCCCAGCATTTT
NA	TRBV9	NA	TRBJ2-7	CASSVGRADREQYF	TGTGCCAGCAGCGTAGGCAGGGCCGACCGCGAGCAGTACTTC
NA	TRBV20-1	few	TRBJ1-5	CSARVNRANQPQHF	TGCAGTGCTAGAGTTAACAGGGCCAATCAGCCCCAGCATTTT
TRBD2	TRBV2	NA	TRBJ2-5	CARSERGASQETQYF	TGTGCCAGGTCCGAGCGGGGGGCCTCCCAAGAGACCCAGTACTTC
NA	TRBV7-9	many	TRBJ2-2	CASSQQAERELFF	TGTGCCAGCAGCCAACAGGCAGAGCGGGAGCTGTTTTTT
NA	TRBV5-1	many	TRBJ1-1	CASSAGQGGTEAFF	TGCGCCAGCAGCGCAGGCCAGGGAGGCACTGAAGCTTTCTTT
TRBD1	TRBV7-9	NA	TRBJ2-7	CASSPGTGEWTYEQYF	TGTGCCAGCAGCCCCGGGACAGGGGAATGGACCTACGAGCAGTACTTC
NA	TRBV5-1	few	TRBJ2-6	CASSPRPQHSGANVLTF	TGTGCCAGCAGTCCGAGACCACAACACTCTGGGGCCAACGTCCTGACTTTC
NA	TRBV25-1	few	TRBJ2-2	CASSETGGSPTWRSDSTGELFF	TGTGCCAGCAGTGAGACCGGAGGCAGCCCAACGTGGCGTAGCGACAGCACCGGGGAGCTGTTTTTT
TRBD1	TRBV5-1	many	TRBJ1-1	CASSLEGTGRRGTEAFF	TGCGCCAGCAGCTTGGAGGGGACAGGGCGGCGGGGCACTGAAGCTTTCTTT
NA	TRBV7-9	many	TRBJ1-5	CASSPQDSIQPQHF	TGTGCCAGCAGCCCCCAGGACAGTATCCAGCCCCAGCATTTT
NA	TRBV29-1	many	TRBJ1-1	CSVRAGRAQAEAFF	TGCAGCGTTAGGGCCGGGAGGGCGCAAGCTGAAGCTTTCTTT
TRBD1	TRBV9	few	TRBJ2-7	CASSVGGTGSYEQYF	TGTGCCAGCAGCGTAGGCGGGACAGGGTCCTACGAGCAGTACTTC
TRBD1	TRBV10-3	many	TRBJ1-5	CAISESSGGSNQPQHF	TGTGCCATCAGTGAGTCCTCAGGGGGAAGCAATCAGCCCCAGCATTTT
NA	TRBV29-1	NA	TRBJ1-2	CSLEGRGYGYTF	TGCAGCTTAGAGGGGCGCGGATATGGCTACACCTTC
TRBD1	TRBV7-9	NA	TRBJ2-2	CASSLGGQVTGELFF	TGTGCCAGCAGCTTGGGGGGACAGGTCACCGGGGAGCTGTTTTTT
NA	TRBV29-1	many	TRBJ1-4	CSVDQGLGEKLFF	TGCAGCGTTGACCAGGGGCTTGGTGAAAAACTGTTTTTT
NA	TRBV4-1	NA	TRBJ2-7	CASSQGVPGCEQYF	TGCGCCAGCAGCCAAGGTGTCCCAGGGTGCGAGCAGTACTTC
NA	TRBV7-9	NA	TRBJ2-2	CASSAPSSQDTGELFF	TGTGCCAGCAGCGCCCCATCAAGCCAAGACACCGGGGAGCTGTTTTTT
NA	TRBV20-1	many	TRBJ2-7	CSASASGTSYEQYF	TGCAGTGCTAGCGCCTCCGGGACCTCATACGAGCAGTACTTC
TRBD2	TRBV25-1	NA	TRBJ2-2	CASSYGAGATGELFF	TGTGCCAGCAGTTACGGAGCGGGAGCAACGGGGGAGCTGTTTTTT
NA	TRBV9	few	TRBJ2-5	CASSRSGFQETQYF	TGTGCCAGCAGCCGAAGCGGGTTTCAAGAGACCCAGTACTTC
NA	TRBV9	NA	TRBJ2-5	CASARRDPPSETQYF	TGTGCCAGCGCTAGGAGGGACCCTCCGTCGGAGACCCAGTACTTC
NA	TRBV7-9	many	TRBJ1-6	CASSLVGIGSPLHF	TGTGCCAGCAGCTTAGTCGGGATTGGTTCACCCCTCCACTTT
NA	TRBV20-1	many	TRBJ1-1	CSARQENTEAFF	TGCAGTGCTCGACAGGAGAACACTGAAGCTTTCTTT
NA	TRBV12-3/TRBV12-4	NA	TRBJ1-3	CASSTTGTFIQQSSGNTIYF	TGTGCCAGCTCAACCACCGGGACATTCATTCAACAGAGCTCTGGAAACACCATATATTTT
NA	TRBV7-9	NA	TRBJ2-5	CASSLAGEEGETQYF	TGTGCCAGCAGCTTAGCGGGAGAGGAGGGGGAGACCCAGTACTTC
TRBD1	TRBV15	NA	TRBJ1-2	CATSSTKTGVNYGYTF	TGTGCCACCAGCAGTACCAAAACAGGGGTGAACTATGGCTACACCTTC
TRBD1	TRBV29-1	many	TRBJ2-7	CSVARGQDEQHF	TGCAGCGTTGCGCGTGGACAGGACGAGCAGCACTTC
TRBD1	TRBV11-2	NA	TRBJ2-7	CASSSWDRGSYEQYF	TGTGCCAGCAGCTCATGGGACAGGGGGTCCTACGAGCAGTACTTC
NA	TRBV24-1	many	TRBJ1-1	CATRGTVNTEAFF	TGTGCCACCAGGGGGACGGTGAACACTGAAGCTTTCTTT
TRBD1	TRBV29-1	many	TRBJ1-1	CSAIQGSTEAFF	TGCAGCGCTATACAGGGGAGCACTGAAGCTTTCTTT
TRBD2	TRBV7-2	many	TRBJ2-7	CASSLGLAASYEQYF	TGTGCCAGCAGCTTAGGACTAGCGGCCTCCTACGAGCAGTACTTC
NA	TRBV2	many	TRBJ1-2	CASGPPDRNYGYTF	TGTGCCAGCGGTCCCCCGGACAGAAACTATGGCTACACCTTC
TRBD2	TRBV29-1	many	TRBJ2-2	CSGETSGSGELFF	TGCAGCGGGGAGACTAGCGGCAGCGGGGAGCTGTTTTTT
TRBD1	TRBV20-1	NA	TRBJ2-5	CSASSDRGDGETQYF	TGCAGTGCTAGTTCCGACAGGGGTGATGGAGAGACCCAGTACTTC
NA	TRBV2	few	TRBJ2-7	CASKEQGRTHEQYF	TGTGCCAGCAAAGAACAGGGTAGGACCCACGAGCAGTACTTC
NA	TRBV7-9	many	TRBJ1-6	CASSGRTPGPSPLHF	TGTGCCAGCAGCGGGAGAACACCGGGACCGTCACCCCTCCACTTT
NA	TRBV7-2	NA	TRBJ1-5	CASSLALAGGANQPQHF	TGTGCCAGCAGCTTAGCGCTCGCGGGGGGGGCCAATCAGCCCCAGCATTTT
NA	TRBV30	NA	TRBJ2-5	CAWSVRSAETQYF	TGTGCCTGGAGTGTACGATCTGCGGAGACCCAGTACTTC